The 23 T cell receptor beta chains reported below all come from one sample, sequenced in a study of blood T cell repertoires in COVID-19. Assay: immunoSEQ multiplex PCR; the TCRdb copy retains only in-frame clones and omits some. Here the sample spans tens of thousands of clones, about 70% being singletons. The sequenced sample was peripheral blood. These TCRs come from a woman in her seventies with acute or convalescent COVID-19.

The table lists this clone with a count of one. In DNA form, the CDR3 reads TGTGCCAGCAGTTACTTTGACTTGCCTCGGGGGACCGAGCAGTACTTC. It is translated as CASSYFDLPRGTEQYF. This sequence joins TRBV6-6 and TRBJ2-7; D possibly corresponds to TRBD2 (6 bases). Deletions cut 1 base from V and 6 bases from J, with 19 bases between. Germline V gene sequence: CDR1 MNHNY, CDR2 SVGAGI (reference sequence). The CDR3 contains 16 residues.

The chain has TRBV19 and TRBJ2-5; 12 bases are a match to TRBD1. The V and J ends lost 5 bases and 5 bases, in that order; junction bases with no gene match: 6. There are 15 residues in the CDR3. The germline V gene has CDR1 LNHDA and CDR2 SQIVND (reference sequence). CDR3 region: CASSHGTGGGETQYF. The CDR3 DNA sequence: TGTGCCAGTAGTCACGGGACAGGGGGCGGGGAGACCCAGTACTTC.

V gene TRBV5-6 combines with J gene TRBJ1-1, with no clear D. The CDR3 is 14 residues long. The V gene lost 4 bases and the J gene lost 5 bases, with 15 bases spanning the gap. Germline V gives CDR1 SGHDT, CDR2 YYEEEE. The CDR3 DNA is TGTGCCAGCAGCCTTCAGAGGGATTGGACTGAAGCTTTCTTT. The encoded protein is CASSLQRDWTEAFF.

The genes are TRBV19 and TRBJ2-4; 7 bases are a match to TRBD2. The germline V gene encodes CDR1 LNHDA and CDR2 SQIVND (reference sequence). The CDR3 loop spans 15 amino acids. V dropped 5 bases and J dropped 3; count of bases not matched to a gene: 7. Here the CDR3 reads CASSVAPSGKNIQYF. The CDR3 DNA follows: TGTGCCAGTAGTGTGGCACCTAGCGGCAAAAACATTCAGTACTTC.

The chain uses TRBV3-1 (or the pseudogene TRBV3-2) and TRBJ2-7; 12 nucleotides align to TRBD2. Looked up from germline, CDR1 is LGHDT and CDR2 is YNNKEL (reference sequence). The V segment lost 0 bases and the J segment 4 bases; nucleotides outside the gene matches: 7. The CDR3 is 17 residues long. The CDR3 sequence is CASSQDPTGLAGYEQYF. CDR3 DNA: TGTGCCAGCAGCCAAGATCCGACTGGACTAGCGGGATACGAGCAGTACTTC.

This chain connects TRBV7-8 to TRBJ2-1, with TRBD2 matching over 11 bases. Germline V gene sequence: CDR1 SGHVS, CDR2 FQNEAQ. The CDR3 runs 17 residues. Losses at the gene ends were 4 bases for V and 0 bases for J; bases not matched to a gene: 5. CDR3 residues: CASSSRLAGRSYNEQFF. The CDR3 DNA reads TGTGCCAGCAGCTCCCGACTAGCGGGGCGCTCCTACAATGAGCAGTTCTTC.

CDR3 region: CSASYQDTEKLFF. DNA for the CDR3: TGCAGTGCTAGTTATCAGGACACAGAAAAACTGTTTTTT. The rearrangement uses TRBV20-1 and TRBJ1-4; a possible D gene is TRBD1 (5 bases). With 3 bases removed from V and 8 bases from J, the gap between germline ends came to 13 bases. CDR1 and CDR2 (germline): DFQATT, SNEGSKA (reference sequence). This CDR3 is 13 amino acids long.

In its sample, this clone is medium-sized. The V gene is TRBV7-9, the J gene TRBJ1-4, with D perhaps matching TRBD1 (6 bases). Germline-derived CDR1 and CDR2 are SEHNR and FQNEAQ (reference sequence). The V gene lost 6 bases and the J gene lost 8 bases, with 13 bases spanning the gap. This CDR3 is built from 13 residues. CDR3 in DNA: TGTGCCAGCAGAACAGGGACTATCGAAAAACTGTTTTTT. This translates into CASRTGTIEKLFF. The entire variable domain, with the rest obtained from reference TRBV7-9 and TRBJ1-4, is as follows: DTGVSQNPRHKITKRGQNVTFRCDPISEHNRLYWYRQTLGQGPEFLTYFQNEAQLEKSRLLSDRFSAERPKGSFSTLEIQRTEQGDSAMYLCASRTGTIEKLFFGSGTQLSVL.

The CDR3 DNA follows: TGTGCCATCCCCAGGGGTGTCGATGGCTACACCTTC. The encoded protein is CAIPRGVDGYTF. The rearrangement joins TRBV28 to TRBJ1-2, with D tentatively TRBD1 (6 bases). V was shortened by 10 bases and J by 6 bases, with 15 bases between the two germline ends. The CDR3 runs 12 residues. Per germline, CDR1 MDHEN and CDR2 SYDVKM.

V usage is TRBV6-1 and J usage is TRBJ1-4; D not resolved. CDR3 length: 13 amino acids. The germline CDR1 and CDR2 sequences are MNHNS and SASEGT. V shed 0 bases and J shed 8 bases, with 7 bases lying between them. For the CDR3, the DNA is TGTGCCAGCAGTGAAGCGAGGAGGGAAAAACTGTTTTTT. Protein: CASSEARREKLFF.

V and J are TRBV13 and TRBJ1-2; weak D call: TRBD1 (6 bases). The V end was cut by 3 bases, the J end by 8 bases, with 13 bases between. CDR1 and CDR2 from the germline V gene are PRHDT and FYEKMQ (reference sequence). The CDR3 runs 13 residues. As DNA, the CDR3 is TGTGCCAGCAGCTTCGGACAGTCTGGCGGCTACACCTTC. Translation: CASSFGQSGGYTF.

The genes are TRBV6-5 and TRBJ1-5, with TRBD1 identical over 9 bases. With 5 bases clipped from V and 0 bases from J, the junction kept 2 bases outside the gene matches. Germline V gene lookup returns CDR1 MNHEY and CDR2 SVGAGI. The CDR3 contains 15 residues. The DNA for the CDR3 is TGTGCCAGCAGTAGACAGGGGGATAGCAATCAGCCCCAGCATTTT. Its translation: CASSRQGDSNQPQHF.

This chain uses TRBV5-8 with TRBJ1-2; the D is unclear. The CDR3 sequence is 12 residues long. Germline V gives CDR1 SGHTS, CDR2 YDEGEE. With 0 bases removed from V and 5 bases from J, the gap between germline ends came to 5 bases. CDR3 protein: CASSLGGYGYTF. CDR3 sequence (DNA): TGTGCCAGCAGCTTGGGAGGGTATGGCTACACCTTC.

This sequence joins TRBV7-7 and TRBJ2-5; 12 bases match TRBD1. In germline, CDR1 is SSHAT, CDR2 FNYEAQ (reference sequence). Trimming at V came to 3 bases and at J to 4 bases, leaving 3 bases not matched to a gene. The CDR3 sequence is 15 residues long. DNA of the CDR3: TGTGCCAGCAGCTTGGGACAGGGGGCAAGAGAGACCCAGTACTTC. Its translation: CASSLGQGARETQYF.

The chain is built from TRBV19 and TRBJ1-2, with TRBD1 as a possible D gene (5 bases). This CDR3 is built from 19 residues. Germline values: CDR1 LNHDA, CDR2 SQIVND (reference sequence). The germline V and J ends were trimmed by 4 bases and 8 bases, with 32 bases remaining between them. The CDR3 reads CASSKLGDSLAGLLAGYTF. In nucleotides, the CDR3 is TGTGCCAGTAGTAAATTGGGGGATTCTTTAGCGGGCCTTTTGGCAGGCTACACCTTC. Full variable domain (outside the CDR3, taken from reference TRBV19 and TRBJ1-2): DGGITQSPKYLFRKEGQNVTLSCEQNLNHDAMYWYRQDPGQGLRLIYYSQIVNDFQKGDIAEGYSVSREKKESFPLTVTSAQKNPTAFYLCASSKLGDSLAGLLAGYTFGSGTRLTVV.

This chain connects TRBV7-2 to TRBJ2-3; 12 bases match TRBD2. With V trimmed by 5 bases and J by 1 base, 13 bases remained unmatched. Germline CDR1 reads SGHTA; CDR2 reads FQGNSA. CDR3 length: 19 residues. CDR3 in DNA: TGTGCCAGCAGCCCTCGGCGGACTAGCGGGAAGGGTGGCACAGATACGCAGTATTTT. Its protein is CASSPRRTSGKGGTDTQYF.

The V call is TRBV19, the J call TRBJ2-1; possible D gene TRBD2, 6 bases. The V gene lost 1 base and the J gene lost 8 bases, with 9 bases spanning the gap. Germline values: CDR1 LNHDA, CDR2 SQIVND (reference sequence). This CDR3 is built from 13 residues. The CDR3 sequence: CASSIASGDEQFF. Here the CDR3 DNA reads TGTGCCAGTAGTATAGCCTCGGGAGATGAGCAGTTCTTC.

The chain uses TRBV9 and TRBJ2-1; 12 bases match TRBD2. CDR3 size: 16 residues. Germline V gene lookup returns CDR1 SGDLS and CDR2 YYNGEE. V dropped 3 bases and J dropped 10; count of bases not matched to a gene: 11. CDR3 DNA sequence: TGTGCCAGCAGCGGATCTAGCGGGAGGGGTTTGCGGGAGCAGTTCTTC. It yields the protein CASSGSSGRGLREQFF.

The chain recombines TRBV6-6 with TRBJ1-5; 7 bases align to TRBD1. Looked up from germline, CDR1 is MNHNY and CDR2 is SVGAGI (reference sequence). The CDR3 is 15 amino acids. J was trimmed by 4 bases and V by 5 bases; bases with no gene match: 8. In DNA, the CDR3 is TGTGCCAGCAGTCGGGAGGGGGCTGGAAATCAGCCCCAGCATTTT. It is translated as CASSREGAGNQPQHF.

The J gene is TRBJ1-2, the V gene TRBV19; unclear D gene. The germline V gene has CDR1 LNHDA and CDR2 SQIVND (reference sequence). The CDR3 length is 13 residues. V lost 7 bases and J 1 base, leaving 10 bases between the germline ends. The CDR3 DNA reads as TGTGCCAGTAAGTCGGAGAGTAACTATGGCTACACCTTC. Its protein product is CASKSESNYGYTF.

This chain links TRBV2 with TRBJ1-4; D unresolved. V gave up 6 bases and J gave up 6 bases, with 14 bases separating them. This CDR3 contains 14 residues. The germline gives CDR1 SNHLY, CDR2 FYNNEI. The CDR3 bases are TGTGCCAGCAGCCCGCTAGGTGCCGATGAAAAACTGTTTTTT. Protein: CASSPLGADEKLFF.

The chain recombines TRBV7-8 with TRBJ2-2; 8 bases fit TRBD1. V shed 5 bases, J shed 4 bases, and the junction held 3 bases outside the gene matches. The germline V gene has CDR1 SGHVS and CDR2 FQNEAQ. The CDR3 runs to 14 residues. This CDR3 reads CASSTTGGTGELFF. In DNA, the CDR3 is TGTGCCAGCAGCACCACAGGGGGCACCGGGGAGCTGTTTTTT.

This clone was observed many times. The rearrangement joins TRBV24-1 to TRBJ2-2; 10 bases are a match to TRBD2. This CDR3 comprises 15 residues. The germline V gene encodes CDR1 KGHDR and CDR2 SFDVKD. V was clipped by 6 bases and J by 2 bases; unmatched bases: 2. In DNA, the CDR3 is TGTGCCACCAGTCGGACTAGCGGAAACACCGGGGAGCTGTTTTTT. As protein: CATSRTSGNTGELFF.